The entry below describes one TCR beta chain. The antigen is unknown. Trimming at V came to 4 bases and at J to 10 bases, leaving 4 bases not matched to a gene. The length of the CDR3 is 12 residues. Per the germline V gene, CDR1 is LGHDT and CDR2 is YNNKEL (reference sequence). From RNA transcripts, TCR beta CDR3 regions were amplified. Primed by the HTBI set, a first-round RT-PCR was run on the TCR CDR3. TCRdb used MiXCR to reprocess the multiplex PCR reads, holding one entry per CDR3 protein. The sample contains about 360,000 distinct CDR3 sequences, 20% to 25% of which appear only once. Patients aged 18 to 65 had newly diagnosed hyperthyroidism that had lasted under 2 months. Clinical symptoms, serum thyroxine, TRAb, thyroid ultrasound and orbital computed tomography established diagnosis. From approximately 9.5 ml of fresh peripheral blood, PBMCs were isolated. This sample stems from a study of T cells in Graves' hyperthyroidism and ophthalmopathy. Notes on the study in general: Model output signaled ophthalmopathy a median roughly 6.1 months ahead of onset.

Sequencing was done on a sample of blood. The TCR originated in a man in his forties or fifties with Graves' hyperthyroidism. This chain uses TRBV3-1 with TRBJ2-5; the match to TRBD1 covers 9 bases. The CDR3 DNA sequence: TGTGCCAGCAGCCGGGGACAGGGTGACCAGTACTTC. This sequence encodes CASSRGQGDQYF.